The 12 T cell receptor beta chains listed next were all sequenced from one sample in a study of beta chain features in type 1 diabetes (dated by TCRdb to 2016 to 2019). The protocol used for the library was the immunoSEQ multiplex PCR assay. The High Capacity cDNA Reverse Transcription Kit was used to reverse transcribe all of the isolated RNA, meaning that expressed TCRB transcripts were what got sequenced. TCRdb provides this immuneACCESS table in a form limited to in-frame rearrangements. Some clones are lacking; in checked studies, under half of them reflect an unresolved V gene, and why the rest are absent is not known. Across this sample there are 900,000 or so clones, with 17% seen only once. The top ten clones comprise 0.02% to 0.025% of the sample. Material for sequencing was naive CD4+ T cells from blood. The cell subset or site label here, explained by the study, means: true naive CD4+ T cells. The receptor source for this set is a woman aged 18-35 years in good health.

This chain uses TRBV7-3 with TRBJ2-2, with D possibly matching TRBD2 (5 bases). V lost 2 bases, J lost 1 base, and 11 bases lay in between. Germline loops: CDR1 SGHTA, CDR2 FQGTGA. The length of the CDR3 is 16 residues. Here the CDR3 reads CASSLPQRGNTGELFF. CDR3 DNA: TGTGCCAGCAGCTTACCCCAACGGGGGAACACCGGGGAGCTGTTTTTT.

This chain joins TRBV7-3 and TRBJ2-5; 10 positions agree with TRBD2. This CDR3 has 13 residues. The trim removed 8 bases at V and 5 bases at J, leaving 5 bases unmatched. Per the germline V gene, CDR1 is SGHTA and CDR2 is FQGTGA. The CDR3 DNA sequence: TGTGCCAGCTCAAGCGGGAGGGCTGAGACCCAGTACTTC. This translates into CASSSGRAETQYF.

This clone was seen more than once but under ten times. This CDR3 is also generated by other DNA sequences in the sample. This chain joins TRBV6-1 and TRBJ2-3; D not certain. The germline CDR1 and CDR2 sequences are MNHNS and SASEGT. The length of the CDR3 is 11 residues. Trimming removed 0 bases from V and 5 bases from J, with 0 bases in between. As DNA, the CDR3 is TGTGCCAGCAGTGAAGCAGATACGCAGTATTTT. As protein: CASSEADTQYF.

This chain links TRBV18 with TRBJ2-7, with D perhaps matching TRBD1 or TRBD2 (5 bases each). Germline assignment: CDR1 KGHSH and CDR2 LQKENI. Trimming removed 3 bases from V and 2 bases from J, with 8 bases in between. The CDR3 is made up of 13 amino acids. The CDR3: CASSPGVTYEQYF. The DNA of the CDR3 is TGTGCCAGCTCACCGGGGGTAACCTACGAGCAGTACTTC.

A remark on this clone: Different DNA sequences within this sample yield the same CDR3. The chain recombines TRBV2 with TRBJ1-5; D is perhaps TRBD1 (6 bases). Per germline, CDR1 SNHLY and CDR2 FYNNEI. The V end was cut by 4 bases, the J end by 4 bases, with 8 bases between. The CDR3 covers 13 residues. The CDR3 DNA reads TGTGCCAGCAGTGTAACAGGGAATCAGCCCCAGCATTTT. Protein product: CASSVTGNQPQHF.

A few counts support this clone. This chain links TRBV10-3 with TRBJ2-5; no firm D call. The germline CDR1 and CDR2 sequences are ENHRY and SYGVKD. This CDR3 spans 15 amino acids. V was cut by 3 bases and J by 3 bases, with 14 bases left in between. DNA for the CDR3: TGTGCCATCAGTGACTCTAGGGCCAGCGAAGAGACCCAGTACTTC. Encoded protein: CAISDSRASEETQYF.

The rearrangement links TRBV18 to TRBJ2-4; 9 positions match TRBD1. V lost 8 bases, J lost 8 bases, and 13 bases stayed unmatched. Germline CDR1 and CDR2: KGHSH and LQKENI. This CDR3 has 15 amino acids. The CDR3 loop is CASPGTGSPVDIQYF. The CDR3, as DNA: TGTGCCAGCCCGGGGACAGGGTCCCCTGTGGACATTCAGTACTTC.

This chain connects TRBV10-3 to TRBJ1-6; no definite D call. The CDR3 is 15 amino acids. CDR1 is ENHRY, CDR2 SYGVKD, per germline. Between the trimmed V and J ends, which lost 0 bases and 4 bases, there was a span of 7 bases. The CDR3 DNA sequence: TGTGCCATCAGTGAGTCGGTTGCGTATAATTCACCCCTCCACTTT. It is translated as CAISESVAYNSPLHF.

The chain employs TRBV7-9 and TRBJ2-3; TRBD2 matches at 7 bases. J was trimmed by 4 bases and V by 5 bases; bases with no gene match: 21. The CDR3 totals 19 residues. Germline assignment: CDR1 SEHNR and CDR2 FQNEAQ (reference sequence). The CDR3 bases are TGTGCCAGCAGCACAGGACGAATTGGGGCTAGCGGAAAGTCAGATACGCAGTATTTT. As protein: CASSTGRIGASGKSDTQYF.

In nucleotides, the CDR3 is TGTGCCAGCAGCTTAGAAGGCTCCTCGGCCAAGCGGTTCTTC. Protein sequence: CASSLEGSSAKRFF. The chain couples TRBV7-2 to TRBJ2-1; D is unclear. The CDR3 covers 14 residues. Between the trimmed V and J ends, which lost 1 base and 15 bases, there was a span of 19 bases. Germline values: CDR1 SGHTA, CDR2 FQGNSA. The complete variable domain, with remaining parts taken from reference TRBV7-2 and TRBJ2-1, reads GAGVSQSPSNKVTEKGKDVELRCDPISGHTALYWYRQSLGQGLEFLIYFQGNSAPDKSGLPSDRFSAERTGGSVSTLTIQRTQQEDSAVYLCASSLEGSSAKRFFGPGTRLTVL.

The rearrangement uses TRBV10-3 and TRBJ2-5; TRBD2 agrees at 12 bases. Germline-derived CDR1 and CDR2 are ENHRY and SYGVKD. The CDR3 has 15 amino acids. J was trimmed by 5 bases and V by 5 bases; bases with no gene match: 6. The CDR3 spells CAISRLAGVGETQYF. Here the CDR3 DNA reads TGTGCCATCAGTCGACTAGCGGGAGTGGGGGAGACCCAGTACTTC.

The chain links TRBV18 to TRBJ2-7; D could derive from TRBD1 or TRBD2 (5 bases each). The CDR3 is 14 residues long. Germline CDR1 is KGHSH and CDR2 is LQKENI. Between the trimmed V and J ends, which lost 3 bases and 2 bases, there was a span of 11 bases. This CDR3 reads CASSPGTSTYEQYF. In DNA, the CDR3 is TGTGCCAGCTCACCCGGGACGTCGACCTACGAGCAGTACTTC.